This T cell receptor beta chain was recorded in a study of blood T cell repertoires in COVID-19. Study-wide background: The origin of the acute and convalescent COVID-19 samples was the United States, Italy and Spain. Nucleic acid was either cDNA or gDNA, and it came from T cells, B-cell-depleted T cells, or PBMCs.

As handled by the study authors: Reference gene primer amplification in the assay estimated nucleated cell counts. The repertoire was sequenced with immunoSEQ multiplex PCR; TCRdb's copy has only in-frame clones and lacks some. V and J calls and clone size are copied from that table; D and trimming were computed from the DNA. The repertoire holds tens of thousands of clones, over 60% seen once, with 25% to 30% in the top ten. Trimming removed 1 base from V and 2 bases from J; junction bases left unmatched: 5. Per the germline V gene, CDR1 is SGHTA and CDR2 is FQGNSA. The CDR3 loop spans 16 amino acids.

Sequenced material: peripheral blood. The chain has TRBV7-2 and TRBJ2-3; 8 bases agree with TRBD2. The TCR comes from a woman older than 75 with active or convalescent COVID-19. The CDR3 region is CASSLEAGGATDTQYF. CDR3 sequence (DNA): TGTGCCAGCAGCTTAGAGGCGGGGGGCGCCACAGATACGCAGTATTTT.